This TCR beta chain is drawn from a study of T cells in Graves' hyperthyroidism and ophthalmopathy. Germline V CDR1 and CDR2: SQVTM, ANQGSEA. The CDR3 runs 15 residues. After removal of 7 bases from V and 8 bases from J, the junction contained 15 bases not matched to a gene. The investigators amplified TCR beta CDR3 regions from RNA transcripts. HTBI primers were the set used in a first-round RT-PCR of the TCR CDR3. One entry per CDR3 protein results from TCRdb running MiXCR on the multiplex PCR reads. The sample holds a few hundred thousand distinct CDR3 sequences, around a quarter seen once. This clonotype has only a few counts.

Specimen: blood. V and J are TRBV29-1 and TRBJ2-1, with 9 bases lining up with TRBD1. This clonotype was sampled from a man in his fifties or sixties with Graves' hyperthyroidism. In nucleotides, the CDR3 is TGCAGCGCCTCAGAGGGACAGGGAATTGTAGATGAGCAGTTCTTC. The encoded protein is CSASEGQGIVDEQFF.